The 11 T cell receptor beta chains listed next were all sequenced from one sample in a study of blood T cell repertoires in COVID-19. Using immunoSEQ multiplex PCR, the repertoire was profiled, and TCRdb retains in-frame clones only, with some absent. The sample holds roughly 200,000 clones; about 83% are singletons and the top ten take roughly 8.7%. Sequenced material: peripheral blood. The receptors shown here come from a man aged 35-49 years with active or convalescent COVID-19.

The rearrangement uses TRBV9 and TRBJ1-2; tentatively, D is TRBD1 (6 bases). The V end was cut by 4 bases, the J end by 4 bases, with 14 bases between. CDR1 is SGDLS, CDR2 YYNGEE, per germline. CDR3 length equals 14 residues. The CDR3 nucleotides are TGTGCCAGCAGCCCTAATACAGGGCTCTATGGCTACACCTTC. Protein: CASSPNTGLYGYTF.

This clone has only a few counts. This chain uses TRBV29-1 with TRBJ2-7, with D tentatively TRBD1 (6 bases). V was trimmed by 7 bases and J by 1 base, leaving 11 bases between them. This CDR3 is 12 amino acids long. The germline V gene has CDR1 SQVTM and CDR2 ANQGSEA. This CDR3 reads CSGAGDSYEQYF. The CDR3 nucleotides are TGCAGCGGTGCAGGGGATTCCTACGAGCAGTACTTC.

This chain uses TRBV9 with TRBJ1-3, with TRBD1 matching over 8 bases. CDR3 length: 15 residues. CDR1 is SGDLS and CDR2 is YYNGEE in the germline V gene. After removal of 3 bases from V and 4 bases from J, the junction contained 6 bases not matched to a gene. CDR3 coding DNA: TGTGCCAGCAGCGCCCCGGACAGGGTAGGAAACACCATATATTTT. Translation gives CASSAPDRVGNTIYF.

This chain connects TRBV6-6 to TRBJ2-5; 11 bases line up with TRBD2. V lost 8 bases and J lost 2; bases outside the gene matches: 7. This CDR3 has 15 amino acids. Germline values: CDR1 MNHNY, CDR2 SVGAGI (reference sequence). The CDR3 loop is CASVSASGGQETQYF. CDR3 bases: TGTGCCAGCGTGTCCGCTAGCGGGGGGCAAGAGACCCAGTACTTC.

The genes are TRBV10-2 and TRBJ2-7; TRBD1 might be the D (6 bases). Germline V gene sequence: CDR1 WSHSY, CDR2 SAAADI. Trimming removed 1 base at V and 2 bases at J, with 12 bases between. This CDR3 contains 15 residues. CDR3 region: CASSEFEQGTYEQYF. The CDR3 DNA reads as TGCGCCAGCAGTGAGTTTGAACAGGGAACCTACGAGCAGTACTTC.

In this sample, this clone turned up once. CDR3: CAWSRGLAGYNEQFF. For the CDR3, the DNA is TGTGCCTGGAGTCGGGGTCTAGCGGGGTACAATGAGCAGTTCTTC. The chain joins TRBV30 to TRBJ2-1, with TRBD2 matching over 9 bases. Germline V gene sequence: CDR1 GTSNPN, CDR2 SVGIG (reference sequence). The CDR3 has 15 residues. After removal of 2 bases from V and 4 bases from J, the junction contained 6 bases not matched to a gene.

This rearrangement joins TRBV30 to TRBJ1-2; D gene ambiguous. Germline CDR1 and CDR2: GTSNPN and SVGIG (reference sequence). The CDR3 covers 14 residues. V lost 1 base to trimming and J lost 3 bases, with 12 bases between them. CDR3 bases: TGTGCCTGGAGTGGGGCAGTTCCTCACTATGGCTACACCTTC. This encodes CAWSGAVPHYGYTF.

V is TRBV30 and J is TRBJ1-5; tentatively, D is TRBD1 (6 bases). Germline V gene data show CDR1 as GTSNPN and CDR2 as SVGIG (reference sequence). Trimming left V 2 bases short and J 0 bases short, with 8 bases between. The CDR3 loop spans 14 amino acids. The DNA for the CDR3 is TGTGCCTGGAGTACAGGGTATAGCAATCAGCCCCAGCATTTT. It translates to CAWSTGYSNQPQHF.

V and J are TRBV27 and TRBJ1-2; D is unresolved. CDR1 and CDR2 (germline): MNHEY, SMNVEV (reference sequence). Between the trimmed V and J ends, which lost 5 bases and 4 bases, there was a span of 17 bases. This CDR3 has 15 residues. The CDR3 sequence: CASSKTPDLIYGYTF. The CDR3 nucleotides are TGTGCCAGCAGTAAGACACCGGATCTGATCTATGGCTACACCTTC.

CDR3 coding DNA: TGTGCCACCAGTGATGGTCCGGGACTAAAAAACGAGGGCTATGGCTACACCTTC. Its protein is CATSDGPGLKNEGYGYTF. The rearrangement links TRBV24-1 to TRBJ1-2, with D tentatively TRBD1 (5 bases). Deletions cut 3 bases from V and 4 bases from J, with 23 bases between. The CDR3 contains 18 residues. Germline lookup yields CDR1 KGHDR and CDR2 SFDVKD.

This sequence joins TRBV6-5 and TRBJ1-1, with D possibly matching TRBD1 (5 bases). From germline, CDR1 is MNHEY and CDR2 SVGAGI. This CDR3 is 14 amino acids long. The V end was cut by 2 bases, the J end by 5 bases, with 12 bases between. The CDR3 region is CASSYGRGGTEAFF. The CDR3 DNA reads TGTGCCAGCAGTTACGGTCGGGGGGGAACTGAAGCTTTCTTT.